The clone carrying this T cell receptor (beta chain) showed up many times. Its antigen is undetermined. The V gene end was trimmed by 4 bases and the J gene end by 4 bases; junction bases not matched to a gene: 5. Per the germline V gene, CDR1 is MDHEN and CDR2 is SYDVKM. The CDR3 is 15 residues long. This specimen comes from a study of regulatory T cells in long-lasting Graves disease. Points from the study as a whole: Favoring TRBV28, TRBJ1-2 and TRBJ2-5 was a feature seen in persistent disease. Study was limited to peripheral blood, excluding thyroid tissue. Patients with persistent Graves' had lower TCR diversity than newly diagnosed patients.

Time point: persistent/refractory GD, antithyroid drugs over 5 years with positive TRAb. Isolated PBMC RNA provided the starting material for the TCR library. Investigators prepared the TCR beta libraries by applying iRepertoire HTBI primers and Arm-PCR of CDR3 regions. MiXCR, run by TCRdb on the multiplex PCR reads, gives a single entry per CDR3 protein. This repertoire shows roughly 400,000 distinct CDR3 sequences, around 23% found once; its top ten account for over 11%. The chain recombines TRBV28 with TRBJ2-5; 11 bases map to TRBD1. Sequenced here: peripheral blood mononuclear cells (PBMCs), sampled when the disease was refractory, from a patient treated with antithyroid drugs. The source of this sequence is a female donor with Graves disease. Here the CDR3 DNA reads TGTGCCAGCAGTTCCGGGACAGGGGGTCCAGAGACCCAGTACTTC. It yields the protein CASSSGTGGPETQYF.